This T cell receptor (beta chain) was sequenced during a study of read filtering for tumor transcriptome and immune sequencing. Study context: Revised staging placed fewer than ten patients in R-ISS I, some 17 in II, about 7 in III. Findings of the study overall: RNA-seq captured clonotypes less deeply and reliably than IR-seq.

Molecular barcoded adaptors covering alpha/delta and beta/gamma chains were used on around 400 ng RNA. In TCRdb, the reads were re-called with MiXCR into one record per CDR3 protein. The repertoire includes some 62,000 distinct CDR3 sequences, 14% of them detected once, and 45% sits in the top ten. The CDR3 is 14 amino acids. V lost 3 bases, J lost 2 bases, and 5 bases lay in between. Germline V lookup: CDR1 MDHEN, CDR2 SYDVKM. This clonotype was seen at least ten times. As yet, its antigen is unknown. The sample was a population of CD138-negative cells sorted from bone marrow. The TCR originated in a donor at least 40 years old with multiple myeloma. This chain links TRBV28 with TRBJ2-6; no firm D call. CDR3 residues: CASSFFAGANVLTF. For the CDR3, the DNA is TGTGCCAGCAGTTTTTTTGCTGGGGCCAACGTCCTGACTTTC.